The sequence of this TCR beta chain was determined in a study of blood T cell repertoires in COVID-19. The overall study: The origin of the acute and convalescent COVID-19 samples was the United States, Italy and Spain.

The germline gives CDR1 SGHRS, CDR2 YFSETQ. The CDR3 is 13 amino acids. V gave up 0 bases and J gave up 2 bases, with 5 bases separating them. Method: immunoSEQ multiplex PCR; TCRdb's copy keeps in-frame clones and lacks some. The sample consists of more than 200,000 clones, about 80% of them appearing once. Sample: peripheral blood. The V gene is TRBV5-1, the J gene TRBJ1-1, with no clear D. The clonotype comes from a man aged 50 to 59 with active or convalescent COVID-19. The CDR3 DNA reads as TGCGCCAGCAGCTTGGATCCAAACACTGAAGCTTTCTTT. It encodes CASSLDPNTEAFF. The complete variable domain, with remaining parts taken from reference TRBV5-1 and TRBJ1-1, reads KAGVTQTPRYLIKTRGQQVTLSCSPISGHRSVSWYQQTPGQGLQFLFEYFSETQRNKGNFPGRFSGRQFSNSRSEMNVSTLELGDSALYLCASSLDPNTEAFFGQGTRLTVV.